The 8 T cell receptor beta chains listed next were all sequenced from one sample in a study of cytomegalovirus exposure and HLA in healthy donors. Use of 60 Vbeta and 13 Jbeta primers characterized the PCR. Assay: immunoSEQ multiplex PCR; the TCRdb copy retains only in-frame clones and omits some. Of around 100,000 clones listed, around 8% are singletons. Sequencing was done on a sample of PBMCs. All receptors come from a man between 45 and 60 years old in good health and CMV-seronegative.

J is TRBJ1-2 and V is TRBV6-5; D is undetermined. The CDR3 totals 13 residues. Germline loops: CDR1 MNHEY, CDR2 SVGAGI. V gave up 6 bases and J gave up 1 base, with 9 bases separating them. CDR3 sequence (DNA): TGTGCCAGCAGATTGACACTTAACTATGGCTACACCTTC. Its translation is CASRLTLNYGYTF.

The genes are TRBV2 and TRBJ2-3; tentatively, D is TRBD2 (5 bases). Germline V gene sequence: CDR1 SNHLY, CDR2 FYNNEI. V lost 3 bases and J lost 5, with 15 bases in between. CDR3 length equals 15 residues. The CDR3 coding sequence is TGTGCCAGCAGTGAGGGGAACGCGGCGGGAGATACGCAGTATTTT. As protein: CASSEGNAAGDTQYF.

The gene calls are TRBV10-3 and TRBJ2-1, with 12 bases matching TRBD2. In germline, CDR1 is ENHRY, CDR2 SYGVKD. This CDR3 contains 16 residues. V shed 10 bases, J shed 0 bases, and the junction held 7 bases outside the gene matches. The CDR3 loop reads CATGRTSGNSYNEQFF. DNA for the CDR3: TGTGCCACCGGAAGGACTAGCGGGAACTCCTACAATGAGCAGTTCTTC.

This chain's CDR3 is CASSLTSGYNEQFF. CDR3 DNA: TGTGCCAGCAGTCTGACTAGCGGTTACAATGAGCAGTTCTTC. The gene calls are TRBV6-5 and TRBJ2-1; 9 bases agree with TRBD2. CDR3 length equals 14 residues. The V segment lost 5 bases and the J segment 4 bases; nucleotides outside the gene matches: 3. The germline gives CDR1 MNHEY, CDR2 SVGAGI.

This chain links TRBV5-1 with TRBJ2-3; D is undetermined. Trimming left V 5 bases short and J 6 bases short, with 7 bases between. This CDR3 is built from 11 residues. The V gene's germline CDR1 is SGHRS and CDR2 YFSETQ. The CDR3 DNA reads as TGCGCCAGCAGGTCAGGCGATACGCAGTATTTT. Its protein is CASRSGDTQYF.

The chain joins TRBV6-6 to TRBJ1-1; the match to TRBD1 covers 10 bases. CDR1 is MNHNY and CDR2 is SVGAGI in the germline V gene (reference sequence). V trimming: 2 bases; J trimming: 2 bases; junction bases outside the gene matches: 5. The CDR3 totals 16 residues. CDR3 in DNA: TGTGCCAGCAGTTACGGGTTGACAGGGGGCAACACTGAAGCTTTCTTT. It translates to CASSYGLTGGNTEAFF.

V usage is TRBV19 and J usage is TRBJ1-1, with D unclear. From germline, CDR1 is LNHDA and CDR2 SQIVND (reference sequence). V gave up 5 bases and J gave up 0 bases, with 4 bases separating them. The CDR3 sequence is 12 residues long. The CDR3 sequence: CASSRVNTEAFF. The CDR3 bases are TGTGCCAGTAGTCGGGTGAACACTGAAGCTTTCTTT. Looking up the rest from reference TRBV19 and TRBJ1-1 gives the full variable domain: DGGITQSPKYLFRKEGQNVTLSCEQNLNHDAMYWYRQDPGQGLRLIYYSQIVNDFQKGDIAEGYSVSREKKESFPLTVTSAQKNPTAFYLCASSRVNTEAFFGQGTRLTVV.

This clone has a count of ten or more. The chain joins TRBV27 to TRBJ2-7; 12 bases match TRBD1. CDR1 MNHEY and CDR2 SMNVEV come from the germline V gene (reference sequence). This CDR3 contains 14 residues. The V segment lost 3 bases and the J segment 6 bases; nucleotides outside the gene matches: 3. Written as DNA, the CDR3 is TGTGCCAGCAGTTTGGGGACAGGGGGCCCCGAGCAGTACTTC. It codes for CASSLGTGGPEQYF.